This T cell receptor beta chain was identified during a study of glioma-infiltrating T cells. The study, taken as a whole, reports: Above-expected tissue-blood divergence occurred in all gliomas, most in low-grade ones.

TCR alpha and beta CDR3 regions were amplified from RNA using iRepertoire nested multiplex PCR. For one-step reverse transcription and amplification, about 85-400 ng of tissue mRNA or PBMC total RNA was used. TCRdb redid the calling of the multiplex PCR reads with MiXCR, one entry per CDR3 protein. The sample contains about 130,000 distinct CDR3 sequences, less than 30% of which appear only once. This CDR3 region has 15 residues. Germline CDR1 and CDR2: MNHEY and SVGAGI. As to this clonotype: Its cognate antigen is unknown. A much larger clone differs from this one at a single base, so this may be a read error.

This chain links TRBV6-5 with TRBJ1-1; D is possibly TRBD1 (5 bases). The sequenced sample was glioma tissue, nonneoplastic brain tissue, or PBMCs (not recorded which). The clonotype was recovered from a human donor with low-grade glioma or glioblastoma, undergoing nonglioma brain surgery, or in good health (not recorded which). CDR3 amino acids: CSSSYTETGNTEAFF. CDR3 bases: TGTTCCAGCAGTTACACCGAAACAGGGAACACTGAAGCTTTCTTT.